This T cell receptor (beta chain) was sequenced during a study of blood T cell repertoires in COVID-19. About the research overall: Whether acute or convalescent, the COVID-19 samples came from the United States, Italy and Spain. Sample material is recorded as cDNA or gDNA derived from T cells, B-cell-depleted T cells, or PBMCs.

Two negative PCRs, clearance, or symptom resolution had been documented for recovered Cohort 3 donors. Sequenced by immunoSEQ multiplex PCR; TCRdb stores in-frame clones only, minus some. The sample consists of approximately 180,000 clones, around 83% of them appearing once. After removal of 6 bases from V and 1 base from J, the junction contained 2 bases not matched to a gene. CDR1 is SQVTM, CDR2 ANQGSEA, per germline. The CDR3 is made up of 13 amino acids. This clone appeared a single time. The chain recombines TRBV29-1 with TRBJ1-1; 10 positions match TRBD1. The source is a man over 45 who had recovered from COVID-19. The sequenced sample was PBMCs or T cells enriched from blood (not recorded which). The CDR3 loop is CSVRTGGNTEAFF. DNA for the CDR3: TGCAGCGTACGGACAGGGGGGAACACTGAAGCTTTCTTT.